These T cell receptor beta chains were read from a single sample in a study of blood T cell repertoires in COVID-19. Generated by immunoSEQ multiplex PCR, the TCRdb table keeps only in-frame clones and is missing some. The data contain roughly 180,000 clones, about 88% of them singletons. The sample taken for sequencing was peripheral blood. The source is a young woman with active or convalescent COVID-19. CDR3s include the opening cysteine and the closing phenylalanine or tryptophan. A D gene is named only where the DNA matches it firmly. Clone size is not always given. Where it is, it says once, few, many or a class for expanded clones.

v_gene,j_gene,abundance,d_gene,CDR3aa,CDR3nt
TRBV5-5,TRBJ1-1,-,TRBD1,CASSFRGQQNTEAFF,TGTGCCAGCAGCTTTCGGGGACAGCAGAACACTGAAGCTTTCTTT
TRBV6-1,TRBJ2-7,-,-,CASSETTAWEQYF,TGTGCCAGCAGTGAGACGACAGCCTGGGAGCAGTACTTC
TRBV4-2,TRBJ1-1,-,-,CASSQEGAGTEAFF,TGTGCCAGCAGCCAAGAGGGGGCGGGTACTGAAGCTTTCTTT
TRBV7-2,TRBJ1-2,-,-,CASSFRTDGYTF,TGTGCCAGCAGCTTCCGGACAGATGGCTACACCTTC
TRBV7-9,TRBJ2-1,-,-,CASSFGLNEQFF,TGTGCCAGCAGCTTCGGACTTAATGAGCAGTTCTTC
TRBV6-4,TRBJ2-3,-,-,CASSEGRAWADTQYF,TGTGCCAGCAGTGAGGGCAGGGCGTGGGCAGATACGCAGTATTTT
TRBV5-5,TRBJ1-2,-,TRBD1,CASSLGQDFYGYTF,TGTGCCAGCAGCCTGGGACAGGACTTCTATGGCTACACCTTC
TRBV5-1,TRBJ1-4,-,TRBD1,CASSFTGAGEKLFF,TGCGCCAGCAGCTTTACAGGGGCGGGTGAAAAACTGTTTTTT
TRBV7-8,TRBJ1-4,-,TRBD1,CASSQGQGMGEKLFF,TGTGCCAGCAGCCAGGGACAGGGTATGGGTGAAAAACTGTTTTTT
TRBV3-1/TRBV3-2,TRBJ1-2,few,-,CASSPRTERRGYTF,TGTGCCAGCAGCCCCAGAACTGAGAGGAGGGGCTACACCTTC
TRBV6-4,TRBJ1-2,once,TRBD1,CASSERTGAPYGYTF,TGTGCCAGCAGTGAGAGGACAGGGGCACCCTATGGCTACACCTTC
TRBV27,TRBJ1-4,-,-,CASSLSSSNEKLFF,TGTGCCAGCAGTTTATCTAGTTCGAATGAAAAACTGTTTTTT
TRBV19,TRBJ1-2,-,TRBD1,CASSPSGGDGYTF,TGTGCCAGTAGTCCGTCAGGGGGCGATGGCTACACCTTC
TRBV10-3,TRBJ1-1,once,TRBD1,CAISDLGQGTKVTEAFF,TGTGCCATCAGTGACCTCGGACAGGGGACAAAAGTCACTGAAGCTTTCTTT
TRBV10-3,TRBJ1-1,-,-,CAISDSQGGWTEAFF,TGTGCCATCAGTGACTCTCAGGGTGGCTGGACTGAAGCTTTCTTT
TRBV27,TRBJ2-1,-,-,CASSLRLPTNEQFF,TGTGCCAGCAGTTTGAGACTACCTACGAATGAGCAGTTCTTC
TRBV7-6,TRBJ2-7,once,TRBD2,CASSLYQGAIAGGSYEQYF,TGTGCCAGCAGCTTATACCAAGGCGCTATAGCGGGAGGCTCCTACGAGCAGTACTTC
TRBV5-1,TRBJ2-5,once,TRBD1,CASSLDSTGKVTQYF,TGCGCCAGCAGCTTGGATTCGACAGGGAAGGTGACCCAGTACTTC
TRBV15,TRBJ2-1,-,-,CATSPIARNEQFF,TGTGCCACCAGCCCGATAGCGAGGAATGAGCAGTTCTTC
TRBV29-1,TRBJ2-5,-,-,CSVGQSETQYF,TGCAGCGTTGGGCAGTCAGAGACCCAGTACTTC
TRBV12-1,TRBJ1-5,once,-,CASSFRSKGRTRGRPQHF,TGTGCCAGCAGCTTCCGGTCAAAGGGTCGGACAAGGGGTCGGCCCCAGCATTTT
TRBV19,TRBJ1-1,-,-,CASEEGEAFF,TGTGCCAGTGAGGAGGGTGAAGCTTTCTTT
TRBV14,TRBJ2-1,once,TRBD2,CASSRVLAGSDEQFF,TGTGCCAGCAGCCGCGTACTAGCGGGGAGCGATGAGCAGTTCTTC
TRBV5-1,TRBJ1-5,-,-,CASSLEQARGSNQPQHF,TGCGCCAGCAGCTTGGAACAGGCTAGGGGTAGCAATCAGCCCCAGCATTTT
TRBV30,TRBJ2-2,-,TRBD2,CAWSGLAGFDTGELFF,TGTGCCTGGAGCGGACTAGCGGGGTTCGACACCGGGGAGCTGTTTTTT
TRBV19,TRBJ1-1,-,TRBD1,CASREQGALPNTEAFF,TGTGCCAGTAGAGAACAGGGGGCCCTGCCGAACACTGAAGCTTTCTTT
TRBV18,TRBJ1-1,-,TRBD1,CASSPTGTGDLTEAFF,TGTGCCAGCTCACCGACCGGGACAGGGGACCTGACTGAAGCTTTCTTT
TRBV5-4,TRBJ2-3,-,TRBD2,CASGTSGSTDTQYF,TGTGCCAGCGGGACTAGCGGGAGCACAGATACGCAGTATTTT
TRBV11-2,TRBJ1-1,-,TRBD1,CASSPRDRAGTEAFF,TGTGCCAGCAGCCCCCGGGACAGGGCTGGGACTGAAGCTTTCTTT
TRBV5-5,TRBJ2-5,-,TRBD1,CASVTGQSTGTQYF,TGTGCCAGCGTAACGGGACAGTCCACGGGGACCCAGTACTTC
TRBV3-1/TRBV3-2,TRBJ1-2,-,TRBD1,CASSQDGRGRGRGYTF,TGTGCCAGCAGCCAAGATGGTCGCGGTAGGGGGCGCGGCTACACCTTC
TRBV5-1,TRBJ2-7,-,-,CASSLGGTESYEQYF,TGCGCCAGTAGCCTGGGGGGGACAGAATCCTACGAGCAGTACTTC
TRBV4-1,TRBJ1-3,-,-,CASSHGGAGNTIYF,TGCGCCAGCAGCCACGGGGGGGCTGGAAACACCATATATTTT
TRBV7-9,TRBJ1-3,-,-,CASSLGALPTVSGNTIYF,TGTGCCAGCAGCTTAGGGGCCTTACCGACGGTCTCTGGAAACACCATATATTTT
TRBV7-2,TRBJ1-5,-,-,CASTLDRNQPQHF,TGTGCCAGCACCTTAGACAGAAATCAGCCCCAGCATTTT
TRBV7-2,TRBJ2-3,-,-,CASSRNRDNTDTQYF,TGTGCCAGCAGCCGGAACCGGGACAACACAGATACGCAGTATTTT
TRBV7-2,TRBJ1-1,few,-,CASSVMAGAVNTEAFF,TGTGCCAGCAGCGTAATGGCAGGGGCCGTGAACACTGAAGCTTTCTTT
TRBV27,TRBJ2-3,-,-,CASSSTGVRIKALFDTQYF,TGTGCCAGCAGTTCGACCGGCGTGAGGATAAAGGCGTTGTTTGATACGCAGTATTTT
TRBV4-1,TRBJ1-5,-,-,CASSERSFNQPQHF,TGCGCCAGCAGCGAGCGGTCGTTCAATCAGCCCCAGCATTTT
TRBV19,TRBJ1-6,-,TRBD1,CASSIGDRGGNSPLHF,TGTGCCAGTAGTATAGGGGACAGGGGAGGGAATTCACCCCTCCACTTT
TRBV2,TRBJ2-2,-,TRBD2,CASRVAGGSFTGELFF,TGTGCCAGCAGAGTAGCGGGAGGATCGTTCACCGGGGAGCTGTTTTTT
TRBV19,TRBJ1-4,-,TRBD1,CASSIPGGMDEKLFF,TGTGCCAGTAGTATTCCAGGGGGAATGGATGAAAAACTGTTTTTT
TRBV30,TRBJ2-2,-,TRBD1,CACPFAGGVGELFF,TGTGCCTGCCCATTTGCAGGGGGTGTCGGGGAGCTGTTTTTT
TRBV7-6,TRBJ1-2,-,TRBD1,CASSPGTGDPYGYTF,TGTGCCAGCAGCCCCGGGACAGGGGACCCCTATGGCTACACCTTC
TRBV14,TRBJ1-6,few,-,CASSQLVKLFNSPLHF,TGTGCCAGCAGCCAATTGGTAAAGCTCTTTAATTCACCCCTCCACTTT
TRBV3-1/TRBV3-2,TRBJ2-7,-,-,CASGVEYEQYF,TGTGCCAGCGGAGTGGAGTACGAGCAGTACTTC
TRBV7-9,TRBJ1-5,once,TRBD1,CASSSGTVGGQPQHF,TGTGCCAGCAGCTCAGGGACAGTGGGGGGCCAGCCCCAGCATTTT
TRBV3-1/TRBV3-2,TRBJ1-2,once,-,CASSQLGRFGYTF,TGTGCCAGCAGCCAATTGGGCAGGTTCGGCTACACCTTC
TRBV4-2,TRBJ2-5,once,TRBD2,CASSQDSSGGTGETQYF,TGTGCCAGCAGCCAAGATTCCAGCGGGGGGACTGGGGAGACCCAGTACTTC
TRBV30,TRBJ1-4,-,TRBD1,CAWSDTGTGEKLFF,TGTGCCTGGAGTGATACCGGGACAGGTGAAAAACTGTTTTTT
TRBV9,TRBJ1-2,-,-,CASSGGANYGYTF,TGTGCCAGCAGCGGGGGAGCGAACTATGGCTACACCTTC
TRBV4-1,TRBJ2-3,-,TRBD2,CASSHFSGRNTDTQYF,TGCGCCAGCAGCCACTTTAGCGGGAGGAACACAGATACGCAGTATTTT
TRBV12-3/TRBV12-4,TRBJ2-1,-,TRBD2,CASSVSGGALFF,TGTGCCAGCAGTGTTAGCGGGGGGGCCCTCTTCTTC
TRBV5-1,TRBJ2-5,-,-,CASSPGVAELYQETQYF,TGCGCCAGCAGCCCGGGGGTAGCGGAGTTGTACCAAGAGACCCAGTACTTC
TRBV6-2/TRBV6-3,TRBJ1-1,-,TRBD1,CASSYYWTGEGTEAFF,TGTGCCAGCAGTTACTACTGGACAGGGGAGGGCACTGAAGCTTTCTTT
TRBV27,TRBJ1-6,-,-,CASSLSGTYNSPLHF,TGTGCCAGCAGTTTGTCCGGGACCTATAATTCACCCCTCCACTTT
TRBV18,TRBJ1-2,-,TRBD1,CASSLMGQDFLRNGYTF,TGTGCCAGCTCACTGATGGGACAGGACTTCCTCCGTAATGGCTACACCTTC
TRBV11-3,TRBJ2-7,-,TRBD1,CASSLGQGTDEQYF,TGTGCCAGCAGCTTAGGACAGGGAACGGACGAGCAGTACTTC
TRBV5-1,TRBJ1-1,once,-,CASSLIPGGTEAFF,TGCGCCAGCAGCTTGATCCCCGGGGGGACTGAAGCTTTCTTT